The 30 T cell receptor beta chains presented below share a single source sample, sequenced in a study of blood T cell repertoires in COVID-19. Profiling relied on immunoSEQ multiplex PCR, and the TCRdb table lists in-frame clones only, not all of them. The table lists 250,000 to 300,000 clones, approximately 90% of them singletons. The source material was PBMCs or T cells enriched from blood (not recorded which). The receptors here all came from an older woman in a cohort exposed to, infected with or recovered from COVID-19 (not recorded which).

The chain carries TRBV7-8 and TRBJ2-1; 12 nucleotides align to TRBD2. The CDR3 has 16 amino acids. The V and J ends lost 5 bases and 6 bases, in that order; junction bases with no gene match: 8. Looked up from germline, CDR1 is SGHVS and CDR2 is FQNEAQ. CDR3 nucleotides: TGTGCCAGCAGCCCCCCTAGCGGGAGGGCCGCCAATGAGCAGTTCTTC. This codes for CASSPPSGRAANEQFF.

The chain joins TRBV7-8 to TRBJ1-2; TRBD1 aligns across 9 bases. This CDR3 is 14 amino acids long. Per germline, CDR1 SGHVS and CDR2 FQNEAQ. Germline trimming cut 6 bases from V and 3 bases from J; bases unmatched to any gene: 5. The CDR3 loop reads CASSPRDRDYGYTF. The DNA of the CDR3 is TGTGCCAGCAGTCCACGGGACAGGGACTATGGCTACACCTTC.

The rearrangement uses TRBV4-2 and TRBJ2-5; TRBD2 matches 12 bases. The CDR3 is 16 residues long. The ends lost 0 bases at V and 5 bases at J; junction bases unmatched: 4. Germline CDR1 reads LGHNA; CDR2 reads YNFKEQ. CDR3 in DNA: TGTGCCAGCAGCCAAGAGTCTAGCGGGAGGGGGGAGACCCAGTACTTC. Translating it yields CASSQESSGRGETQYF.

The rearrangement links TRBV3-1 (or the pseudogene TRBV3-2) to TRBJ1-4, with D hard to call. The CDR3 is 13 amino acids. Germline loops: CDR1 LGHDT, CDR2 YNNKEL (reference sequence). V gave up 3 bases and J gave up 8 bases, with 10 bases separating them. The CDR3 DNA reads as TGTGCCAGCAGCCAGGGCGGGGTCGAAAAACTGTTTTTT. Translating it yields CASSQGGVEKLFF.

The chain joins TRBV5-1 to TRBJ1-2, with D possibly being TRBD1 (5 bases). Germline V gene lookup returns CDR1 SGHRS and CDR2 YFSETQ. Deletions cut 3 bases from V and 3 bases from J, with 15 bases between. This CDR3 has 15 residues. The CDR3 DNA follows: TGCGCCAGCAGCTCGAGTCAGGGTTCGGACTATGGCTACACCTTC. Translation gives CASSSSQGSDYGYTF.

The V call is TRBV28, the J call TRBJ1-1, with no clear D. This CDR3 is built from 12 residues. Trimming removed 8 bases from V and 1 base from J, with 8 bases in between. Germline loops: CDR1 MDHEN, CDR2 SYDVKM. The CDR3 sequence: CASGEANTEAFF. The CDR3 DNA reads TGTGCCAGCGGAGAGGCGAACACTGAAGCTTTCTTT.

The chain couples TRBV4-2 to TRBJ2-1; 8 bases match TRBD2. The ends lost 1 base at V and 7 bases at J; junction bases unmatched: 9. Germline-derived CDR1 and CDR2 are LGHNA and YNFKEQ. The CDR3 is 16 amino acids. CDR3 in amino acids: CASSQAQAGVENEQFF. The CDR3 bases are TGTGCCAGCAGCCAAGCCCAAGCGGGAGTTGAAAATGAGCAGTTCTTC.

This clone was seen only once. The chain is built from TRBV6-2 or TRBV6-3 and TRBJ2-7; weak D call: TRBD1 (5 bases). Germline V gene lookup returns CDR1 MNHEY and CDR2 SVGEGT. V was clipped by 2 bases and J by 3 bases, with 14 bases between them. This CDR3 has 15 residues. The CDR3 loop is CASSYTSQGSYEQYF. The CDR3 DNA sequence: TGTGCCAGCAGTTACACAAGCCAGGGTAGCTACGAGCAGTACTTC.

DNA of the CDR3: TGTGCCAGCAGCCGGGGACTAGCGGGAGGGGAGAAGGGCGGGGAGCTGTTTTTT. Translation: CASSRGLAGGEKGGELFF. This chain connects TRBV5-4 to TRBJ2-2; 16 positions agree with TRBD2. CDR1 SGHNT and CDR2 YYREEE come from the germline V gene (reference sequence). After removal of 4 bases from V and 7 bases from J, the junction contained 10 bases not matched to a gene. The CDR3 has 18 residues. Filled out from reference TRBV5-4 and TRBJ2-2, the complete variable domain reads ETGVTQSPTHLIKTRGQQVTLRCSSQSGHNTVSWYQQALGQGPQFIFQYYREEENGRGNFPPRFSGLQFPNYSSELNVNALELDDSALYLCASSRGLAGGEKGGELFFGEGSRLTVL.

V usage is TRBV28 and J usage is TRBJ2-3, with D possibly being TRBD1 (6 bases). Deletions cut 5 bases from V and 1 base from J, with 10 bases between. The CDR3 extends over 14 amino acids. Germline V gives CDR1 MDHEN, CDR2 SYDVKM. The CDR3 is CASSLSGGTDTQYF. In DNA form, the CDR3 reads TGTGCCAGCAGTCTTTCAGGGGGCACAGATACGCAGTATTTT.

The V and J genes are TRBV10-3 and TRBJ1-1; 9 positions match TRBD1. V lost 4 bases to trimming and J lost 4 bases; unmatched junction nucleotides: 1. This CDR3 is built from 13 residues. Germline-derived CDR1 and CDR2 are ENHRY and SYGVKD. This CDR3 reads CAISATGGTEAFF. CDR3 nucleotides: TGTGCCATCAGTGCGACAGGGGGCACTGAAGCTTTCTTT.

V is TRBV19 and J is TRBJ2-1; 16 bases match TRBD2. The CDR3 is 16 amino acids. V shed 6 bases and J 6 bases; nucleotides not matched to a gene: 5. CDR1 and CDR2 from the germline V gene are LNHDA and SQIVND (reference sequence). In DNA form, the CDR3 reads TGTGCCAGTAGAGGGACTAGCGGGAGGGCCCCCAATGAGCAGTTCTTC. This translates into CASRGTSGRAPNEQFF.

The rearrangement uses TRBV27 and TRBJ2-7; 10 positions match TRBD2. CDR3 length equals 15 residues. Germline CDR1 and CDR2: MNHEY and SMNVEV (reference sequence). The junction had 3 bases not matched to a gene; V was cut back by 0 bases and J by 4 bases. This CDR3 is CASSLSSAGGYEQYF. The CDR3 bases are TGTGCCAGCAGTTTATCTTCAGCGGGAGGGTACGAGCAGTACTTC.

A few counts support this clone. The J gene is TRBJ2-3, the V gene TRBV10-1; D is perhaps TRBD1 (6 bases). V gave up 7 bases and J gave up 0 bases, with 14 bases separating them. There are 15 residues in the CDR3. Germline-derived CDR1 and CDR2 are WNHNN and SYGVQD (reference sequence). This CDR3 is CASTTGQMSTDTQYF. The DNA for the CDR3 is TGCGCCAGCACCACAGGACAGATGAGCACAGATACGCAGTATTTT.

J is TRBJ2-7 and V is TRBV5-5; D remains unclear. The CDR3 spans 15 residues. From germline, CDR1 is SGHKS and CDR2 YYEKEE (reference sequence). V was cut by 2 bases and J by 1 base, with 13 bases left in between. The CDR3 spells CASSFRSDTSYEQYF. For the CDR3, the DNA is TGTGCCAGCAGCTTTAGGTCCGACACATCCTACGAGCAGTACTTC.

The chain recombines TRBV18 with TRBJ1-1, with 7 bases lining up with TRBD1. From germline, CDR1 is KGHSH and CDR2 LQKENI. This CDR3 has 16 residues. Germline trimming cut 1 base from V and 4 bases from J; bases unmatched to any gene: 9. For the CDR3, the DNA is TGTGCCAGCTCACCACTTGAGGCAGGGGGATTCACTGAAGCTTTCTTT. Its translation is CASSPLEAGGFTEAFF.

The chain couples TRBV7-9 to TRBJ1-1; the D gene is possibly TRBD1 (6 bases). Germline V gene sequence: CDR1 SEHNR, CDR2 FQNEAQ (reference sequence). Trimming took 1 base from V and 0 from J, leaving 9 bases between them. The CDR3 has 15 amino acids. The CDR3 sequence is CASSLGRTVNTEAFF. Written as DNA, the CDR3 is TGTGCCAGCAGCTTAGGCCGGACAGTGAACACTGAAGCTTTCTTT.

The chain is built from TRBV2 and TRBJ1-2; D unresolved. CDR3 size: 15 residues. Germline V gives CDR1 SNHLY, CDR2 FYNNEI. V was pared by 4 bases and J by 5 bases, with 17 bases between. This CDR3 reads CASSGGGGFSYGYTF. The CDR3 DNA is TGTGCCAGCAGTGGAGGCGGAGGTTTCTCTTATGGCTACACCTTC.

There are a few counts of this clone. CDR3 DNA: TGTGCCAGCAGCTACTCCAATCCCACAGATACGCAGTATTTT. Its protein product is CASSYSNPTDTQYF. The chain recombines TRBV9 with TRBJ2-3, with D hard to call. Trimming took off 4 bases at V and 2 bases at J, with 11 bases between the two ends. The CDR3 has 14 amino acids. Germline CDR1 SGDLS, CDR2 YYNGEE.

The chain has TRBV7-9 and TRBJ2-7, with TRBD1 matching over 9 bases. The CDR3 is made up of 15 amino acids. V gave up 6 bases and J gave up 1 base; unmatched junction bases: 7. Germline V lookup: CDR1 SEHNR, CDR2 FQNEAQ (reference sequence). The CDR3 loop is CASSLGQGLSYEQYF. The CDR3 nucleotides are TGTGCCAGCAGTCTGGGACAGGGATTATCCTACGAGCAGTACTTC.

CDR3 amino acids: CASSLSSGPFSYEQYF. DNA of the CDR3: TGTGCCAGCAGTTTATCGAGCGGGCCCTTCTCCTACGAGCAGTACTTC. The rearrangement uses TRBV27 and TRBJ2-7, with a tentative D call TRBD2 (6 bases). Germline CDR1 MNHEY, CDR2 SMNVEV (reference sequence). Trimming shortened V by 0 bases and J by 0 bases, and 12 bases separated the two germline ends. This CDR3 is built from 16 residues.

The V call is TRBV2, the J call TRBJ2-5; D unclear. The germline V and J ends were trimmed by 3 bases and 5 bases, with 19 bases remaining between them. CDR3 size: 16 residues. Looked up from germline, CDR1 is SNHLY and CDR2 is FYNNEI. The CDR3: CASSDGVAMLWETQYF. The CDR3 nucleotides read TGTGCCAGCAGTGACGGAGTAGCCATGCTCTGGGAGACCCAGTACTTC. Full variable domain (remainder filled in from reference TRBV2 and TRBJ2-5): EPEVTQTPSHQVTQMGQEVILRCVPISNHLYFYWYRQILGQKVEFLVSFYNNEISEKSEIFDDQFSVERPDGSNFTLKIRSTKLEDSAMYFCASSDGVAMLWETQYFGPGTRLLVL.

V and J are TRBV7-9 and TRBJ2-3; TRBD2 aligns across 8 bases. This CDR3 comprises 19 residues. V gave up 5 bases and J gave up 2 bases; unmatched junction bases: 18. The germline gives CDR1 SEHNR, CDR2 FQNEAQ (reference sequence). CDR3 in amino acids: CASSPNFGRVGIFTDTQYF. CDR3 nucleotides: TGTGCCAGCAGCCCCAACTTCGGGAGGGTCGGTATTTTCACAGATACGCAGTATTTT.

The chain carries TRBV7-2 and TRBJ2-1, with 8 bases lining up with TRBD2. CDR3 length: 15 amino acids. The J segment lost 7 bases and the V segment lost 5 bases, leaving 10 bases of the junction unmatched. CDR1 SGHTA and CDR2 FQGNSA come from the germline V gene. The CDR3 sequence: CASSRGLAVGNEQFF. In DNA, the CDR3 is TGTGCCAGCAGCCGCGGACTAGCAGTAGGGAATGAGCAGTTCTTC.

The rearrangement uses TRBV15 and TRBJ1-2; D is possibly TRBD1 (5 bases). The V gene's germline CDR1 is LNHNV and CDR2 YYDKDF (reference sequence). CDR3 size: 14 residues. The V end lost 0 bases, the J end lost 6 bases, and 11 bases lay between the germline ends. This CDR3 reads CATSRDQGSNGYTF. CDR3 bases: TGTGCCACCAGCAGAGACCAGGGTTCGAATGGCTACACCTTC.

The rearrangement links TRBV9 to TRBJ1-3; D unresolved. Per the germline V gene, CDR1 is SGDLS and CDR2 is YYNGEE. Trimming removed 3 bases at V and 11 bases at J, with 21 bases between. This CDR3 comprises 15 residues. As DNA, the CDR3 is TGTGCCAGCAGCGCACGGGGATTCTCGGTTAGTCCCATATATTTT. Amino acid sequence: CASSARGFSVSPIYF. Looking up the rest from reference TRBV9 and TRBJ1-3 gives the full variable domain: DSGVTQTPKHLITATGQRVTLRCSPRSGDLSVYWYQQSLDQGLQFLIQYYNGEERAKGNILERFSAQQFPDLHSELNLSSLELGDSALYFCASSARGFSVSPIYFGEGSWLTVV.

The V call is TRBV27, the J call TRBJ2-3, with TRBD1 matching over 12 bases. Losses at the gene ends were 5 bases for V and 7 bases for J; bases not matched to a gene: 4. Germline assignment: CDR1 MNHEY and CDR2 SMNVEV (reference sequence). There are 14 residues in the CDR3. The CDR3 is CASSGDRGPYTQYF. The CDR3 DNA follows: TGTGCCAGCAGTGGGGACAGGGGGCCCTATACGCAGTATTTT.

This sequence joins TRBV3-1 (or the pseudogene TRBV3-2) and TRBJ2-1, with TRBD2 identical over 8 bases. With 0 bases clipped from V and 5 bases from J, the junction kept 6 bases outside the gene matches. The CDR3 is made up of 16 amino acids. Germline V lookup: CDR1 LGHDT, CDR2 YNNKEL (reference sequence). CDR3 bases: TGTGCCAGCAGCCAAGAGGCGGGAGGTCCCCACAATGAGCAGTTCTTC. Its translation is CASSQEAGGPHNEQFF.

This clone was picked up one time. The same CDR3 is also encoded by other DNA sequences in this sample. The chain employs TRBV7-3 and TRBJ1-1; perhaps TRBD1 as D (5 bases). The CDR3 totals 14 residues. Germline V CDR1 and CDR2: SGHTA, FQGTGA. The V end was cut by 0 bases, the J end by 3 bases, with 8 bases between. Here the CDR3 reads CASSLTGGDTEAFF. CDR3 nucleotide sequence: TGTGCCAGCAGCTTAACCGGGGGGGACACTGAAGCTTTCTTT.

The gene calls are TRBV7-9 and TRBJ2-2; no firm D call. Germline CDR1 reads SEHNR; CDR2 reads FQNEAQ (reference sequence). Trimming removed 2 bases at V and 5 bases at J, with 9 bases between. The CDR3 extends over 14 amino acids. Here the CDR3 reads CASSLPIETGELFF. The CDR3, as DNA: TGTGCCAGCAGCTTACCCATAGAAACCGGGGAGCTGTTTTTT.